Below are 13 T cell receptor beta chains sequenced from a single sample in a study of blood T cell repertoires in COVID-19. Sequencing used immunoSEQ multiplex PCR; TCRdb keeps in-frame clones, though not all of them. The data show about 120,000 clones, just under 90% seen once. The specimen was peripheral blood. All receptors derive from a woman aged 50 to 65 with acute or convalescent COVID-19.

This rearrangement joins TRBV6-1 to TRBJ1-5, with 7 bases lining up with TRBD1. V shed 6 bases and J 0 bases; nucleotides not matched to a gene: 5. The CDR3 consists of 15 residues. Germline V lookup: CDR1 MNHNS, CDR2 SASEGT. CDR3 region: CASRQQGNSNQPQHF. CDR3 bases: TGTGCCAGCAGGCAACAGGGGAATAGCAATCAGCCCCAGCATTTT.

The rearrangement uses TRBV20-1 and TRBJ1-5; 9 bases line up with TRBD1. CDR3 length: 14 amino acids. V lost 3 bases, J lost 8 bases, and 8 bases stayed unmatched. Germline CDR1 is DFQATT and CDR2 is SNEGSKA (reference sequence). The CDR3 DNA sequence: TGCAGTGCTAGTAGGGACAGGGACATTAAGCCCCAGCATTTT. It specifies CSASRDRDIKPQHF.

V gene TRBV30 combines with J gene TRBJ2-1; perhaps TRBD2 as D (6 bases). This CDR3 spans 14 amino acids. The V gene's germline CDR1 is GTSNPN and CDR2 SVGIG (reference sequence). The germline V and J ends were trimmed by 1 base and 7 bases, with 14 bases remaining between them. CDR3 in amino acids: CAWSGGVTGNEQFF. The CDR3 nucleotides are TGTGCCTGGAGTGGGGGGGTTACTGGGAATGAGCAGTTCTTC.

The chain links TRBV5-1 to TRBJ1-2, with D possibly matching TRBD1 (6 bases). Looked up from germline, CDR1 is SGHRS and CDR2 is YFSETQ. The CDR3 runs to 14 residues. V was shortened by 2 bases and J by 6 bases, with 14 bases between the two germline ends. In DNA form, the CDR3 reads TGCGCCAGCAGCTTAGGACAGTGGGAGCATGGCTACACCTTC. Translating gives CASSLGQWEHGYTF.

CDR3 DNA sequence: TGTGCCAGCAGGCCTCGGGGGGGCAGTGAGCAGTTCTTC. It codes for CASRPRGGSEQFF. The V and J genes are TRBV6-5 and TRBJ2-1; TRBD2 agrees at 8 bases. CDR1 and CDR2 (germline): MNHEY, SVGAGI. The CDR3 has 13 amino acids. V lost 6 bases, J lost 9 bases, and 7 bases stayed unmatched.

This chain connects TRBV19 to TRBJ1-6; D remains unclear. The CDR3 runs 13 residues. The germline V gene encodes CDR1 LNHDA and CDR2 SQIVND (reference sequence). V lost 2 bases to trimming and J lost 13 bases, with 12 bases between them. The CDR3 sequence: CASSIKEGSPLHF. The DNA of the CDR3 is TGTGCCAGTAGTATAAAGGAGGGATCGCCCCTCCACTTT.

The chain is built from TRBV19 and TRBJ1-6; TRBD1 might be the D (5 bases). Per germline, CDR1 LNHDA and CDR2 SQIVND (reference sequence). This CDR3 comprises 13 residues. V lost 11 bases to trimming and J lost 7 bases, with 15 bases between them. The CDR3 protein is CAFLGQPNSPLHF. CDR3 DNA: TGTGCCTTCTTAGGACAACCGAATTCACCCCTCCACTTT.

This clone was detected only a few times. The rearrangement joins TRBV19 to TRBJ2-2; TRBD2 is a possible D gene (6 bases). Germline V gene data show CDR1 as LNHDA and CDR2 as SQIVND (reference sequence). V lost 2 bases, J lost 3 bases, and 7 bases lay in between. CDR3 length: 14 amino acids. The CDR3 nucleotides are TGTGCCAGTAGTATAAGCGGGTACACCGGGGAGCTGTTTTTT. Its translation: CASSISGYTGELFF. Using reference TRBV19 and TRBJ2-2 for the parts outside the CDR3, the full variable domain is DGGITQSPKYLFRKEGQNVTLSCEQNLNHDAMYWYRQDPGQGLRLIYYSQIVNDFQKGDIAEGYSVSREKKESFPLTVTSAQKNPTAFYLCASSISGYTGELFFGEGSRLTVL.

The chain links TRBV18 to TRBJ1-2; TRBD1 might be the D (5 bases). The CDR3 sequence is 13 residues long. In germline, CDR1 is KGHSH, CDR2 LQKENI. Deletions cut 3 bases from V and 8 bases from J, with 13 bases between. CDR3 nucleotides: TGTGCCAGCTCACCCGACAGTTTGGGGGGCTACACCTTC. This sequence encodes CASSPDSLGGYTF.

The chain is built from TRBV11-2 and TRBJ2-5; the match to TRBD1 covers 10 bases. The CDR3 is 14 amino acids. V gave up 5 bases and J gave up 3 bases; unmatched junction bases: 3. The V gene's germline CDR1 is SGHAT and CDR2 FQNNGV. The CDR3 here is CASSRTGGEETQYF. The CDR3 DNA follows: TGTGCCAGCAGCCGGACAGGGGGGGAAGAGACCCAGTACTTC.

The chain combines TRBV2 with TRBJ2-1; tentative D call: TRBD1 (6 bases). CDR3 length: 14 residues. The V end lost 7 bases, the J end lost 3 bases, and 13 bases lay between the germline ends. The V gene's germline CDR1 is SNHLY and CDR2 FYNNEI. The CDR3 sequence: CASNSGGLYNEQFF. CDR3 sequence (DNA): TGTGCCAGCAACAGTGGGGGCCTCTACAATGAGCAGTTCTTC.

The chain employs TRBV10-2 and TRBJ1-4, with TRBD1 matching 9 bases. Germline V gene lookup returns CDR1 WSHSY and CDR2 SAAADI. The CDR3 loop spans 13 amino acids. J lost 7 bases, V lost 8 bases, and 5 bases had no gene match. The CDR3 is CASSGQGGEKLFF. The CDR3 DNA follows: TGCGCCAGCTCGGGACAGGGAGGTGAAAAACTGTTTTTT.

V and J are TRBV30 and TRBJ2-6; D call uncertain. The CDR3 is 12 residues long. Between the trimmed V and J ends, which lost 2 bases and 4 bases, there was a span of 3 bases. Germline V gene lookup returns CDR1 GTSNPN and CDR2 SVGIG (reference sequence). The CDR3 nucleotides are TGTGCCTGGAGTCCAGGGGCCAACGTCCTGACTTTC. Translating it yields CAWSPGANVLTF.